What follows are 26 T cell receptor beta chains derived from one specimen sequenced in a study of blood T cell repertoires in COVID-19. Measured with immunoSEQ multiplex PCR; TCRdb has only the in-frame clones, and not every one. The sample has around 210,000 clones; about 85% are singletons. Sequencing input: peripheral blood. Source of these receptors: a man in his fifties or sixties with COVID-19, enrolled during active disease.

The CDR3: CATVAGFGTDTQYF. Written as DNA, the CDR3 is TGTGCCACCGTAGCGGGCTTCGGCACAGATACGCAGTATTTT. This chain uses TRBV6-5 with TRBJ2-3, with TRBD2 matching over 7 bases. V lost 10 bases to trimming and J lost 1 base; unmatched junction nucleotides: 8. This CDR3 region has 14 residues. In germline, CDR1 is MNHEY, CDR2 SVGAGI.

As for this clone: A clone one base away is much larger, so this may be a read error. The J gene is TRBJ1-5, the V gene TRBV27; D is unresolved. The CDR3 loop spans 14 amino acids. V dropped 2 bases and J dropped 0 bases, with 5 bases sitting between them. The germline gives CDR1 MNHEY, CDR2 SMNVEV (reference sequence). The CDR3 DNA reads as TGTGCCAGCAGTTTAGAAGCTAGCAATCAGCCCCAGCATTTT. Protein: CASSLEASNQPQHF.

A few counts support this clone. This sequence joins TRBV2 and TRBJ2-1; D perhaps matches TRBD2 (6 bases). The CDR3 is 16 amino acids. V lost 6 bases to trimming and J lost 6 bases, with 21 bases between them. CDR1 and CDR2 (germline): SNHLY, FYNNEI. CDR3 sequence reads: CASSGLGTSKPNEQFF. The CDR3, as DNA: TGTGCCAGCAGCGGTTTAGGGACTTCAAAACCCAATGAGCAGTTCTTC. Full variable domain (outside the CDR3, taken from reference TRBV2 and TRBJ2-1): EPEVTQTPSHQVTQMGQEVILRCVPISNHLYFYWYRQILGQKVEFLVSFYNNEISEKSEIFDDQFSVERPDGSNFTLKIRSTKLEDSAMYFCASSGLGTSKPNEQFFGPGTRLTVL.

In this sample, this clone turned up a few times. The rearrangement joins TRBV4-1 to TRBJ2-1; tentative D call: TRBD1 (5 bases). This CDR3 region has 14 residues. V lost 0 bases and J 9 bases, leaving 12 bases between the germline ends. The V gene's germline CDR1 is MGHRA and CDR2 YSYEKL. Here the CDR3 reads CASSQEAGKFEQFF. CDR3 nucleotide sequence: TGCGCCAGCAGCCAAGAGGCAGGGAAGTTTGAGCAGTTCTTC.

The genes are TRBV19 and TRBJ2-3; TRBD2 agrees at 7 bases. V lost 2 bases to trimming and J lost 1 base; unmatched junction nucleotides: 9. Germline values: CDR1 LNHDA, CDR2 SQIVND (reference sequence). This CDR3 has 17 residues. Here the CDR3 reads CASSISFRGVRTDTQYF. In nucleotides, the CDR3 is TGTGCCAGTAGTATATCTTTTCGGGGGGTTCGCACAGATACGCAGTATTTT.

The chain recombines TRBV19 with TRBJ1-1, with D possibly matching TRBD1 (5 bases). Per germline, CDR1 LNHDA and CDR2 SQIVND (reference sequence). V was cut by 3 bases and J by 5 bases, with 10 bases left in between. CDR3 size: 13 residues. The CDR3 region has the DNA TGTGCCAGTAGTATCGGGGGGGTTACTGAAGCTTTCTTT. It yields the protein CASSIGGVTEAFF.

The chain uses TRBV3-1 (or the pseudogene TRBV3-2) and TRBJ1-4; TRBD1 might be the D (5 bases). Germline assignment: CDR1 LGHDT and CDR2 YNNKEL (reference sequence). V gave up 6 bases and J gave up 8 bases, with 25 bases separating them. CDR3 length equals 17 residues. The chain's CDR3 is CASRHIFVGGSGEKLFF. DNA for the CDR3: TGTGCCAGCAGGCACATCTTTGTCGGGGGTAGTGGGGAAAAACTGTTTTTT.

The genes are TRBV7-8 and TRBJ2-7; 15 bases align to TRBD2. Losses at the gene ends were 4 bases for V and 2 bases for J; bases not matched to a gene: 6. The CDR3 has 17 amino acids. Germline assignment: CDR1 SGHVS and CDR2 FQNEAQ. CDR3 region: CASSSPGLAGGPYEQYF. The CDR3 DNA reads as TGTGCCAGCAGCTCCCCGGGACTAGCGGGAGGACCCTACGAGCAGTACTTC. Full variable domain (outside the CDR3, taken from reference TRBV7-8 and TRBJ2-7): GAGVSQSPRYKVAKRGQDVALRCDPISGHVSLFWYQQALGQGPEFLTYFQNEAQLDKSGLPSDRFFAERPEGSVSTLKIQRTQQEDSAVYLCASSSPGLAGGPYEQYFGPGTRLTVT.

This clone was picked up one time. The rearrangement joins TRBV3-1 (or the pseudogene TRBV3-2) to TRBJ2-7; the match to TRBD1 covers 9 bases. The CDR3 is 15 residues long. The ends lost 4 bases at V and 6 bases at J; junction bases unmatched: 10. Per germline, CDR1 LGHDT and CDR2 YNNKEL (reference sequence). In DNA, the CDR3 is TGTGCCAGCAGCCTCCGGGGGACAGGGCTCTTCGAGCAGTACTTC. Amino acid sequence: CASSLRGTGLFEQYF.

The rearrangement links TRBV25-1 to TRBJ1-4; weak D call: TRBD1 (5 bases). Trimming left V 2 bases short and J 0 bases short, with 10 bases between. Germline V gene data show CDR1 as MGHDK and CDR2 as SYGVNS. The CDR3 spans 16 residues. The CDR3 spells CASSEMKTATNEKLFF. The CDR3 DNA is TGTGCCAGCAGTGAAATGAAGACAGCAACTAATGAAAAACTGTTTTTT.

For the CDR3, the DNA is TGTGCCTGGGGACGTAATAATTCACCCCTCCACTTT. Translated: CAWGRNNSPLHF. The chain joins TRBV30 to TRBJ1-6; D remains unclear. There are 12 residues in the CDR3. CDR1 and CDR2 from the germline V gene are GTSNPN and SVGIG (reference sequence). V shed 5 bases and J shed 5 bases, with 7 bases lying between them.

The chain employs TRBV15 and TRBJ1-2, with 10 bases that match TRBD1. The CDR3 is made up of 15 amino acids. The V gene's germline CDR1 is LNHNV and CDR2 YYDKDF (reference sequence). Losses at the gene ends were 5 bases for V and 4 bases for J; bases not matched to a gene: 7. The CDR3, as DNA: TGTGCCACCAGCCGCGGGGACAGGGGAGGCTATGGCTACACCTTC. Translated, it gives CATSRGDRGGYGYTF.

J is TRBJ1-5 and V is TRBV7-9, with a tentative D call TRBD1 (5 bases). Germline CDR1 and CDR2: SEHNR and FQNEAQ (reference sequence). V was clipped by 5 bases and J by 6 bases, with 17 bases between them. CDR3 length: 15 amino acids. The CDR3 protein is CASSPGQNIGQPQHF. The CDR3 DNA is TGTGCCAGCAGCCCTGGACAAAACATAGGTCAGCCCCAGCATTTT.

V and J are TRBV15 and TRBJ2-3, with 11 bases identical to TRBD1. The length of the CDR3 is 15 residues. Germline assignment: CDR1 LNHNV and CDR2 YYDKDF (reference sequence). The V and J ends lost 6 bases and 2 bases, in that order; junction bases with no gene match: 4. The CDR3 coding sequence is TGTGCCACCAGTTGGGACAGGGGGACCACAGATACGCAGTATTTT. This encodes CATSWDRGTTDTQYF.

This clone was seen a single time. The chain uses TRBV30 and TRBJ1-5; 9 bases line up with TRBD1. This CDR3 region has 16 residues. Germline trimming cut 0 bases from V and 5 bases from J; bases unmatched to any gene: 8. Per the germline V gene, CDR1 is GTSNPN and CDR2 is SVGIG (reference sequence). The CDR3 reads CAWSVRTGVRDQPQHF. CDR3 in DNA: TGTGCCTGGAGTGTTCGGACAGGGGTACGCGATCAGCCCCAGCATTTT.

The rearrangement joins TRBV7-2 to TRBJ1-2, with D possibly TRBD1 on 6 matching bases. V lost 5 bases to trimming and J lost 2 bases, with 12 bases between them. The germline gives CDR1 SGHTA, CDR2 FQGNSA. The CDR3 runs to 14 residues. The CDR3, as DNA: TGTGCCAGCAGCCTGGGACAAGGAAACTATGGCTACACCTTC. Translation: CASSLGQGNYGYTF.

The CDR3 DNA sequence: TGTGCCAGCAGTCCGACAGTTGAAGAGACCCAGTACTTC. As protein: CASSPTVEETQYF. The V gene is TRBV6-5, the J gene TRBJ2-5; D is possibly TRBD1 (5 bases). The V gene lost 5 bases and the J gene lost 3 bases, with 10 bases spanning the gap. Germline CDR1 reads MNHEY; CDR2 reads SVGAGI. The CDR3 consists of 13 residues.

In DNA form, the CDR3 reads TGTGCCAGCAGCTTAGGCCGGGGGGGTTTAGCCAAAAACATTCAGTACTTC. Translated: CASSLGRGGLAKNIQYF. This rearrangement joins TRBV11-2 to TRBJ2-4; TRBD2 aligns across 8 bases. The germline V gene encodes CDR1 SGHAT and CDR2 FQNNGV. The V gene end was trimmed by 1 base and the J gene end by 0 bases; junction bases not matched to a gene: 5. This CDR3 contains 17 residues.

CDR3 nucleotide sequence: TGTGCCAGCAGCCAAGATAGGGCGGACAGTCGATATGGCTACACCTTC. Its translation is CASSQDRADSRYGYTF. The chain combines TRBV4-2 with TRBJ1-2; D is possibly TRBD1 (6 bases). There are 16 residues in the CDR3. CDR1 LGHNA and CDR2 YNFKEQ come from the germline V gene. Trimming removed 0 bases at V and 5 bases at J, with 16 bases between.

This chain joins TRBV7-3 and TRBJ2-7; TRBD1 matches 7 bases. The CDR3 runs to 16 residues. Trimming cost V 0 bases and J 3 bases; bases outside gene matches: 8. Germline values: CDR1 SGHTA, CDR2 FQGTGA. CDR3 nucleotide sequence: TGTGCCAGCAGCTTAACGCGGGCAGGGGGTCGCTACGAGCAGTACTTC. Its translation: CASSLTRAGGRYEQYF. Supplemented by reference TRBV7-3 and TRBJ2-7, the full variable domain reads GAGVSQTPSNKVTEKGKYVELRCDPISGHTALYWYRQSLGQGPEFLIYFQGTGAADDSGLPNDRFFAVRPEGSVSTLKIQRTERGDSAVYLCASSLTRAGGRYEQYFGPGTRLTVT.

The V gene is TRBV5-4, the J gene TRBJ1-3; perhaps TRBD1 as D (5 bases). Germline V gene lookup returns CDR1 SGHNT and CDR2 YYREEE (reference sequence). V lost 4 bases and J lost 0, with 11 bases in between. The CDR3 extends over 15 amino acids. The CDR3 DNA follows: TGTGCCAGCAGCCCGGGGGGGAACTCTGGAAACACCATATATTTT. It codes for CASSPGGNSGNTIYF.

V usage is TRBV2 and J usage is TRBJ1-6, with a weak D call TRBD1 (6 bases). V gave up 7 bases and J gave up 2 bases, with 12 bases separating them. CDR3 length: 15 residues. Germline-derived CDR1 and CDR2 are SNHLY and FYNNEI. As DNA, the CDR3 is TGTGCCAGCAACCACAGGGAACCCTATAATTCACCCCTCCACTTT. Amino acid sequence: CASNHREPYNSPLHF. Supplemented by reference TRBV2 and TRBJ1-6, the full variable domain reads EPEVTQTPSHQVTQMGQEVILRCVPISNHLYFYWYRQILGQKVEFLVSFYNNEISEKSEIFDDQFSVERPDGSNFTLKIRSTKLEDSAMYFCASNHREPYNSPLHFGNGTRLTVT.

The genes are TRBV5-6 and TRBJ2-3; 7 bases agree with TRBD2. CDR3 length: 15 amino acids. Trimming cost V 2 bases and J 2 bases; bases outside gene matches: 5. Per germline, CDR1 SGHDT and CDR2 YYEEEE. CDR3 bases: TGTGCCAGCAGCTTCGGCCTAGCGGACACAGATACGCAGTATTTT. This codes for CASSFGLADTDTQYF. The full variable domain, with the rest looked up from reference TRBV5-6 and TRBJ2-3, is DAGVTQSPTHLIKTRGQQVTLRCSPKSGHDTVSWYQQALGQGPQFIFQYYEEEERQRGNFPDRFSGHQFPNYSSELNVNALLLGDSALYLCASSFGLADTDTQYFGPGTRLTVL.

The chain combines TRBV10-2 with TRBJ1-3, with D uncertain. Trimming stripped 4 bases from V and 0 bases from J, with 10 bases between. The CDR3 totals 15 residues. Germline V gene lookup returns CDR1 WSHSY and CDR2 SAAADI. The chain's CDR3 is CASSGAKNSGNTIYF. In nucleotides, the CDR3 is TGCGCCAGCAGTGGGGCAAAGAACTCTGGAAACACCATATATTTT.

The chain employs TRBV7-9 and TRBJ1-2, with D tentatively TRBD1 (6 bases). CDR1 is SEHNR and CDR2 is FQNEAQ in the germline V gene (reference sequence). With 3 bases removed from V and 2 bases from J, the gap between germline ends came to 10 bases. The CDR3 length is 14 residues. The CDR3 loop reads CASSFQGLNYGYTF. The CDR3 DNA is TGTGCCAGCAGCTTCCAGGGGCTAAACTATGGCTACACCTTC.

The gene calls are TRBV28 and TRBJ2-7; D is unresolved. CDR3 length equals 11 residues. The V and J ends lost 4 bases and 4 bases respectively, with 5 bases between them. The V gene's germline CDR1 is MDHEN and CDR2 SYDVKM. CDR3 amino acids: CASSSRYEQYF. CDR3 DNA sequence: TGTGCCAGCAGTTCCCGTTACGAGCAGTACTTC.